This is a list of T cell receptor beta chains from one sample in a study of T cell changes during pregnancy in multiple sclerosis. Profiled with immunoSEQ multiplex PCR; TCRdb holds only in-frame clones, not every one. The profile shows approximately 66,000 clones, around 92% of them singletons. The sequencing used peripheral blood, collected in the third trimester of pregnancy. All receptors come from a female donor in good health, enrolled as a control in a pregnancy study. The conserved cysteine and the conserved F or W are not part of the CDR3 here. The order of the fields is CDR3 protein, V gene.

cdr3_aa: ASSFQGVNTEAF; v_call: TRBV7-2
cdr3_aa: ASSRQGVGKETQY; v_call: TRBV7-7
cdr3_aa: AINAGSGPGELF; v_call: TRBV10-3
cdr3_aa: ASRNRDGSNQPQH; v_call: TRBV2
cdr3_aa: ASSLQGTEKLF; v_call: TRBV5-1
cdr3_aa: ASSQRGGETQY; v_call: TRBV4-3
cdr3_aa: ASSTQGTLSNQPQH; v_call: TRBV6-6
cdr3_aa: ASSLMGSSMGSYEQY; v_call: TRBV7-2
cdr3_aa: ASGTGPSLSNQPQH; v_call: TRBV28
cdr3_aa: ASSFAGNTDTQY; v_call: TRBV7-3
cdr3_aa: ASSLAIGEVGYT; v_call: TRBV7-2
cdr3_aa: ASSLDWGTAINYEQY; v_call: TRBV11-2
cdr3_aa: ASSYRLAGFYEQY; v_call: TRBV6-6
cdr3_aa: ASSRRGQGDWVGSYEQY; v_call: TRBV5-1
cdr3_aa: ASSHLFLAGGHETQY; v_call: TRBV4-2
cdr3_aa: ASSRTSASTDTQY; v_call: TRBV7-9
cdr3_aa: ASSLSRVDQPQH; v_call: TRBV27
cdr3_aa: ASSPVGLAVNSYEQY; v_call: TRBV28
cdr3_aa: ASSRGQGAGEQY; v_call: TRBV7-9
cdr3_aa: AWTSGIRGTQY; v_call: TRBV30
cdr3_aa: AISESGQHNSPLH; v_call: TRBV10-3
cdr3_aa: ASRDPPGTDQETQY; v_call: TRBV28
cdr3_aa: ASHPPTGLYAEAF; v_call: TRBV19
cdr3_aa: ASSELAGADTQY; v_call: TRBV2
cdr3_aa: ASSQVERGSGNTIY; v_call: TRBV4-1
cdr3_aa: ASSLGTGGDEQF; v_call: TRBV7-8
cdr3_aa: ASSLDREAF; v_call: TRBV28
cdr3_aa: ASSLRWPYEQY; v_call: TRBV28
cdr3_aa: ASSLASGTGANVLT; v_call: TRBV7-2
cdr3_aa: ASSLLGGGFDEQF; v_call: TRBV7-3
cdr3_aa: ASSWTGWGQPQH; v_call: TRBV7-2
cdr3_aa: ASKASGGYSYEQY; v_call: TRBV6-1
cdr3_aa: ASKIVSGGVDTQY; v_call: TRBV6-1